This TCR beta chain appears in the sequencing data of a study of CD8 T cells in Susac syndrome. Turning to the study itself: There were about six sequenced Susac syndrome patients with active disease and under ten in remission. When their blood was taken, patients with Susac syndrome were therapy-naive, taking corticosteroids, or taking intravenous immunoglobulin alone.

Trimming pared 3 bases from V and 5 bases from J, leaving 11 bases between. Germline V gene sequence: CDR1 KGHSH, CDR2 LQKENI. The CDR3 is made up of 14 amino acids. Points on this clonotype: Its target is unknown.

RNA totalling roughly 0.5 to 1 ug underwent reverse transcription with random hexamers. MiXCR, applied by TCRdb to the immunoSEQ multiplex PCR reads, yields one record per CDR3 protein. In the table there are 92,000 or so distinct CDR3 sequences, 95% to 97% of which are singletons. TCR beta sequencing covered blood CD8+ and CD4+ T cells. Study findings and constraints: The peak of CD8+ clonal expansion in Susac was seen in TEMRA cells and active patients.

Material for sequencing was CD8+ T cells from PBMCs. The clonotype originates from a human donor with Susac syndrome. V usage is TRBV18 and J usage is TRBJ2-1; tentative D call: TRBD2 (6 bases). The CDR3 nucleotides read TGTGCCAGCTCACCGCGGGACGAGAACAATGAGCAGTTCTTC. Encoded protein: CASSPRDENNEQFF.